This passage covers 28 T cell receptor beta chains from one sample sequenced in a study of CXCR3-negative and CXCR3-positive naive CD8 T cells. UMI labels and 5' RACE were used to prepare the TRB cDNA libraries. TCRdb re-called the 5' RACE reads and catalogs CDR3 proteins one per entry, DNA excluded. This sample's table has about 82,000 distinct CDR3 sequences. Source material: naive CXCR3- CD8+ T cells from blood. The subset is: CD45RO-CCR7+CD27+CD95- naive CD8+ T cells lacking CXCR3 (TNR3-). The receptors stem from a human donor in good health. Some clones in this sample may be carry-over from other donors' samples.

The chain recombines TRBV11-2 with TRBJ2-7; the TCRdb call, TRBD2, lacks DNA for checking. Germline V CDR1 and CDR2: SGHAT, FQNNGV. The CDR3 runs to 14 residues. CDR3 sequence reads: CASSLRVAANEQYF.

The chain links TRBV2 to TRBJ2-5; TCRdb's D call of TRBD1 is untestable without DNA. CDR1 is SNHLY and CDR2 is FYNNEI in the germline V gene. The CDR3 spans 13 residues. The CDR3 reads CASSEAAGTTQYF.

The rearrangement uses TRBV4-2 and TRBJ1-1; TCRdb selects TRBD1, and the lack of DNA leaves this call unchecked. CDR3 length: 16 residues. Germline V lookup: CDR1 LGHNA, CDR2 YNFKEQ. The CDR3 reads CASSQRERQTNTEAFF.

The chain is built from TRBV29-1 and TRBJ2-3; the TRBD2 assignment by TCRdb is unverifiable without DNA. The germline V gene has CDR1 SQVTM and CDR2 ANQGSEA. The CDR3 totals 13 residues. The CDR3 is CSVPGLPTDTQYF.

The rearrangement links TRBV29-1 to TRBJ2-1; with no DNA, the TCRdb D assignment of TRBD1 cannot be verified. Germline lookup yields CDR1 SQVTM and CDR2 ANQGSEA. This CDR3 contains 15 residues. The CDR3 spells CSVEDSRGAPSEQFF.

V gene TRBV6-1 combines with J gene TRBJ2-1. The germline gives CDR1 MNHNS, CDR2 SASEGT. This CDR3 comprises 16 residues. CDR3 amino acids: CASSERQPGSYNEQFF.

This chain uses TRBV5-5 with TRBJ2-7; TCRdb gives TRBD2 as the D gene, but with no DNA this cannot be confirmed. This CDR3 is built from 18 residues. Germline CDR1 and CDR2: SGHKS and YYEKEE (reference sequence). CDR3 residues: CASSSGRLEAGSSYEQYF.

The chain recombines TRBV28 with TRBJ2-7. Germline CDR1 MDHEN, CDR2 SYDVKM. This CDR3 region has 13 residues. CDR3 protein: CASSFWGTYEQYF.

This chain connects TRBV5-5 to TRBJ2-7; the TCRdb call, TRBD1, lacks DNA for checking. The CDR3 contains 13 residues. Germline V CDR1 and CDR2: SGHKS, YYEKEE (reference sequence). The chain's CDR3 is CASSLVGTYEQYF.

The gene calls are TRBV27 and TRBJ1-6. CDR1 is MNHEY and CDR2 is SMNVEV in the germline V gene (reference sequence). The CDR3 is 12 amino acids. CDR3 sequence reads: CASSFSQSPLQF.

The V call is TRBV20-1, the J call TRBJ1-1. The CDR3 covers 14 residues. The germline V gene has CDR1 DFQATT and CDR2 SNEGSKA (reference sequence). CDR3 residues: CSARITGLNTEAFF.

The V gene is TRBV27, the J gene TRBJ1-4; without DNA, the TCRdb call of TRBD1 cannot be checked. The germline V gene has CDR1 MNHEY and CDR2 SMNVEV (reference sequence). The CDR3 sequence is 14 residues long. This chain's CDR3 is CASSERGLDEKLFF.

The chain recombines TRBV29-1 with TRBJ2-2. Germline V lookup: CDR1 SQVTM, CDR2 ANQGSEA. The CDR3 sequence is 13 residues long. CDR3 sequence: CSVEPTNTGELVF.

The gene calls are TRBV4-1 and TRBJ2-2; TCRdb proposes TRBD2, but this gene call is untestable without DNA. The CDR3 consists of 15 residues. CDR1 and CDR2 (germline): MGHRA, YSYEKL. The CDR3 reads CASSLRMGEPGELFF.

The chain has TRBV12-3 or TRBV12-4 and TRBJ2-1. The CDR3 length is 15 residues. The CDR3 here is CASSLALSPYNEQFF.

This chain connects TRBV29-1 to TRBJ2-5; no DNA is available, so the TRBD1 call from TCRdb remains unchecked. The CDR3 is 13 amino acids. Germline CDR1 and CDR2: SQVTM and ANQGSEA. CDR3 sequence reads: CSVRTAMGETQYF.

V is TRBV29-1 and J is TRBJ2-7; the D call from TCRdb, TRBD2, cannot be confirmed without DNA. The CDR3 is 15 amino acids. CDR1 is SQVTM, CDR2 ANQGSEA, per germline. CDR3 sequence: CSVEWAASGGYEQYF.

V gene TRBV7-9 combines with J gene TRBJ2-1; TCRdb gives TRBD1 as the D gene, but with no DNA this cannot be confirmed. The germline V gene encodes CDR1 SEHNR and CDR2 FQNEAQ (reference sequence). The CDR3 sequence is 13 residues long. The CDR3 here is CASSPGPGGEQFF. The complete variable domain, with remaining parts taken from reference TRBV7-9 and TRBJ2-1, reads DTGVSQNPRHKITKRGQNVTFRCDPISEHNRLYWYRQTLGQGPEFLTYFQNEAQLEKSRLLSDRFSAERPKGSFSTLEIQRTEQGDSAMYLCASSPGPGGEQFFGPGTRLTVL.

This chain uses TRBV29-1 with TRBJ1-1; the D call from TCRdb, TRBD1, cannot be confirmed without DNA. Per the germline V gene, CDR1 is SQVTM and CDR2 is ANQGSEA. This CDR3 is 12 amino acids long. The CDR3 protein is CSVPEGDTEAFF.

CDR3 loop: CASSPGQGNTEAFF. This chain joins TRBV5-1 and TRBJ1-1; TCRdb's assignment of TRBD1 cannot be checked, as there is no DNA. The CDR3 runs to 14 residues. Germline V gives CDR1 SGHRS, CDR2 YFSETQ.

The chain couples TRBV13 to TRBJ1-5. In germline, CDR1 is PRHDT, CDR2 FYEKMQ (reference sequence). CDR3 size: 14 residues. CDR3 amino acids: CASSLRGVNQPQHF.

The chain couples TRBV7-2 to TRBJ2-1; TCRdb's D call of TRBD2 is untestable without DNA. Germline values: CDR1 SGHTA, CDR2 FQGNSA. This CDR3 is 15 amino acids long. Here the CDR3 reads CASSSVAGGGAEQFF.

This sequence joins TRBV20-1 and TRBJ2-7. Per the germline V gene, CDR1 is DFQATT and CDR2 is SNEGSKA (reference sequence). The CDR3 is 13 residues long. The CDR3 loop is CSARDSRSYEQYF.

The V gene is TRBV20-1, the J gene TRBJ1-2; TCRdb designates TRBD1, a call that cannot be tested without DNA. The CDR3 is 14 amino acids. Germline loops: CDR1 DFQATT, CDR2 SNEGSKA (reference sequence). This chain's CDR3 is CSASLPTGSWGYTF.

The genes are TRBV7-9 and TRBJ1-1; lacking DNA, the TRBD1 call made by TCRdb goes unchecked. The CDR3 is 16 residues long. Germline-derived CDR1 and CDR2 are SEHNR and FQNEAQ (reference sequence). CDR3 residues: CASSLVGTGDATEAFF.

This chain connects TRBV18 to TRBJ2-3; the TCRdb D gene call, TRBD1, has no DNA to confirm it. This CDR3 spans 11 amino acids. CDR1 and CDR2 (germline): KGHSH, LQKENI. CDR3 loop: CASSGEDTQYF.

CDR3 residues: CASSFGTRGLETQYF. The V call is TRBV7-9, the J call TRBJ2-5; as DNA is missing, the TRBD1 call by TCRdb cannot be tested. Germline lookup yields CDR1 SEHNR and CDR2 FQNEAQ (reference sequence). The CDR3 runs 15 residues.

This chain uses TRBV2 with TRBJ2-1; checking the TCRdb D call of TRBD2 is not possible without DNA. Germline V lookup: CDR1 SNHLY, CDR2 FYNNEI. This CDR3 region has 17 residues. The chain's CDR3 is CASSEPPRASVNNEQFF.